This T cell receptor (beta chain) is drawn from a study of shared clonotypes between healthy human individuals. Looking at the study overall: There were three CD4 naive, three CD4 memory, two CD8 naive and one CD8 memory plates per donor.

Template for every sorted-subset replicate PCR totaled about 0.2 ug DNA, 25,000 to 35,000 T cell genomes. Here immunoSEQ multiplex PCR was the method, and the copy in TCRdb shows in-frame clones only, minus some. The sample includes some 680,000 clones, 73% seen only once; the top ten take about 1.8%. Germline CDR1 SEHNR, CDR2 FQNEAQ (reference sequence). The length of the CDR3 is 16 residues. J was trimmed by 2 bases and V by 5 bases; bases with no gene match: 12. The chain is built from TRBV7-9 and TRBJ2-7; 7 bases are shared with TRBD1. Sequenced material: memory CD4+ T cells sorted from blood. Described subset: CD45RA-negative fraction. The receptor was derived from a woman in her twenties or thirties in good health. Here the CDR3 reads CASSDTGALSPYEQYF. The CDR3, as DNA: TGTGCCAGCAGCGATACAGGGGCCCTCTCTCCCTACGAGCAGTACTTC.